This TCR beta chain appears in the sequencing data of a study of cytomegalovirus exposure and HLA in healthy donors. Study at large: The 95 to 150 validation repertoires used a platform that matched the one used for the approximately 700 first-cohort repertoires, as a later analysis reported. Study-level findings and limits: According to a later analysis, TCR clusters from the first cohort tended to co-occur in the 100 to 150 validation repertoires.

Trimming at V came to 4 bases and at J to 5 bases, leaving 3 bases not matched to a gene. CDR3 length equals 14 residues. CDR1 and CDR2 from the germline V gene are SGHRS and YFSETQ. Remarks on this clone: The antigen is unknown.

TCRdb's copy holds only in-frame clones and misses some; the assay was immunoSEQ multiplex PCR. The sample yields 200,000 to 250,000 clones, 65% to 85% seen once. The V and J genes are TRBV5-1 and TRBJ2-1; 10 positions agree with TRBD2. This clonotype was sampled from a woman between 25 and 40 years old in good health and CMV-seropositive. Sequenced input: PBMCs. This chain's CDR3 is CASSVLAGDNEQFF. The CDR3 DNA reads TGCGCCAGCAGCGTTCTAGCGGGAGACAATGAGCAGTTCTTC. Together with reference TRBV5-1 and TRBJ2-1, the CDR3 gives the full variable domain: KAGVTQTPRYLIKTRGQQVTLSCSPISGHRSVSWYQQTPGQGLQFLFEYFSETQRNKGNFPGRFSGRQFSNSRSEMNVSTLELGDSALYLCASSVLAGDNEQFFGPGTRLTVL.